The 12 T cell receptor beta chains presented below share a single source sample, sequenced in a study of T cells after somatic rescue of genetic block. Sequencing was performed with immunoSEQ multiplex PCR; in TCRdb, only in-frame clones are kept and a portion is missing. The sample has around 70,000 clones, 85% to 95% seen once. The sample comprised peripheral blood mononuclear cells (PBMCs). The origin of the receptors is a man aged 35-49 years.

V and J are TRBV4-1 and TRBJ2-3; unclear D gene. The germline gives CDR1 MGHRA, CDR2 YSYEKL. This CDR3 has 14 amino acids. V shed 3 bases and J shed 2 bases, with 9 bases lying between them. The CDR3 loop reads CASSQVIPTDTQYF. CDR3 in DNA: TGCGCCAGCAGCCAGGTTATCCCCACAGATACGCAGTATTTT.

The chain recombines TRBV30 with TRBJ1-3; D ambiguous. The CDR3 loop spans 13 amino acids. Germline V gene data show CDR1 as GTSNPN and CDR2 as SVGIG (reference sequence). The CDR3 DNA reads TGTGGAGCCAACCCGGGCTCTGGAAACACCATATATTTT. It codes for CGANPGSGNTIYF.

The V and J genes are TRBV27 and TRBJ2-2; 14 bases match TRBD2. Germline V gene data show CDR1 as MNHEY and CDR2 as SMNVEV (reference sequence). With 3 bases clipped from V and 1 base from J, the junction kept 10 bases outside the gene matches. This CDR3 comprises 20 residues. The chain's CDR3 is CASSLLSTSGRGWNTGELFF. The CDR3, as DNA: TGTGCCAGCAGTTTGTTGTCGACTAGCGGGAGGGGATGGAACACCGGGGAGCTGTTTTTT.

V and J are TRBV11-2 and TRBJ2-1; 7 bases fit TRBD2. Germline values: CDR1 SGHAT, CDR2 FQNNGV. Unmatched junction bases numbered 4, after V lost 5 bases and J lost 0 bases. This CDR3 is built from 15 residues. CDR3 region: CASSTTSISYNEQFF. CDR3 bases: TGTGCCAGCAGCACGACTAGCATCTCCTACAATGAGCAGTTCTTC.

The J gene is TRBJ2-1, the V gene TRBV5-6, with 10 bases aligning to TRBD2. V shed 4 bases, J shed 9 bases, and the junction held 10 bases outside the gene matches. The CDR3 is 15 residues long. CDR1 and CDR2 (germline): SGHDT, YYEEEE. The CDR3 coding sequence is TGTGCCAGCAGCCCGGGACTAGCGTTGAGGTCTGAGCAGTTCTTC. It yields the protein CASSPGLALRSEQFF. The whole variable domain, filled in from reference TRBV5-6 and TRBJ2-1, reads DAGVTQSPTHLIKTRGQQVTLRCSPKSGHDTVSWYQQALGQGPQFIFQYYEEEERQRGNFPDRFSGHQFPNYSSELNVNALLLGDSALYLCASSPGLALRSEQFFGPGTRLTVL.

Remarks on this clone: Other DNA sequences in the same sample also yield this CDR3. The V and J genes are TRBV10-1 and TRBJ2-7, with D unresolved. The germline V gene has CDR1 WNHNN and CDR2 SYGVQD (reference sequence). The CDR3 runs to 13 residues. V was shortened by 0 bases and J by 1 base, with 4 bases between the two germline ends. As DNA, the CDR3 is TGCGCCAGCAGTGAGTCGGAATCCTACGAGCAGTACTTC. It specifies CASSESESYEQYF.

The chain is built from TRBV12-5 and TRBJ2-1, with a tentative D call TRBD1 (5 bases). The V and J ends lost 7 bases and 3 bases respectively, with 10 bases between them. Germline V gives CDR1 LGHNT, CDR2 FRNRAP. The length of the CDR3 is 13 residues. CDR3 DNA: TGTGCTAGTGCCCGAGACAGCTACAATGAGCAGTTCTTC. Protein product: CASARDSYNEQFF.

This clone came up once. The V gene is TRBV18, the J gene TRBJ2-5, with D perhaps TRBD2 (7 bases). The length of the CDR3 is 14 residues. CDR1 and CDR2 (germline): KGHSH, LQKENI. The ends were cut back, 3 bases at V and 5 bases at J, with 13 bases in the middle. CDR3 region: CASSPGGARETQYF. The CDR3 DNA sequence: TGTGCCAGCTCACCGGGGGGGGCCCGGGAGACCCAGTACTTC.

The chain joins TRBV7-8 to TRBJ2-3; TRBD2 agrees at 7 bases. Trimming cost V 2 bases and J 0 bases; bases outside gene matches: 2. The CDR3 contains 15 residues. The germline CDR1 and CDR2 sequences are SGHVS and FQNEAQ. The CDR3 reads CASSLRGGSTDTQYF. The CDR3, as DNA: TGTGCCAGCAGCTTACGCGGGGGAAGCACAGATACGCAGTATTTT.

This clone showed up just once. The V and J genes are TRBV9 and TRBJ2-6, with no clear D. The germline gives CDR1 SGDLS, CDR2 YYNGEE. The length of the CDR3 is 15 residues. V was pared by 4 bases and J by 0 bases, with 8 bases between. CDR3 DNA sequence: TGTGCCAGCAGCCCCAAGGGCTCTGGGGCCAACGTCCTGACTTTC. Residues: CASSPKGSGANVLTF. Variable domain in full (rest from reference TRBV9 and TRBJ2-6): DSGVTQTPKHLITATGQRVTLRCSPRSGDLSVYWYQQSLDQGLQFLIQYYNGEERAKGNILERFSAQQFPDLHSELNLSSLELGDSALYFCASSPKGSGANVLTFGAGSRLTVL.

The chain employs TRBV7-2 and TRBJ1-1; D remains ambiguous. Trimming stripped 0 bases from V and 0 bases from J, with 8 bases between. Germline-derived CDR1 and CDR2 are SGHTA and FQGNSA. CDR3 length: 15 amino acids. The CDR3 DNA sequence: TGTGCCAGCAGCTTAGCCGGTAATTTGAACACTGAAGCTTTCTTT. It yields the protein CASSLAGNLNTEAFF.

The CDR3 spells CASGNRDRAEQYF. CDR3 coding DNA: TGTGCCAGCGGTAACCGGGACAGGGCGGAGCAGTACTTC. The rearrangement links TRBV27 to TRBJ2-5, with TRBD1 matching 9 bases. The germline gives CDR1 MNHEY, CDR2 SMNVEV (reference sequence). The CDR3 covers 13 residues. V dropped 8 bases and J dropped 11; count of bases not matched to a gene: 12.